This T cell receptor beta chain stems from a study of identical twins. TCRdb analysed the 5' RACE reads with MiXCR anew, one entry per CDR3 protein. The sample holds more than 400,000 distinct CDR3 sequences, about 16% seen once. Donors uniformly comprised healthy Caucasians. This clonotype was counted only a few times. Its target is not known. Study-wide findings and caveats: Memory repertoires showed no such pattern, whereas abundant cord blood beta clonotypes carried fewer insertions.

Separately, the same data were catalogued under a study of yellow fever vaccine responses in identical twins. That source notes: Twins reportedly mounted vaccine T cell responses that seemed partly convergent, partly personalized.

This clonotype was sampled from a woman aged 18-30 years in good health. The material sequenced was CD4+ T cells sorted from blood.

The CDR3 reads CASSSGTGGSYGYTF. The CDR3 DNA sequence: TGTGCCAGCAGCTCCGGGACAGGGGGATCGTATGGCTACACCTTC. This sequence joins TRBV7-8 and TRBJ1-2, with TRBD1 matching 11 bases. This CDR3 is 15 amino acids long. Germline lookup yields CDR1 SGHVS and CDR2 FQNEAQ. J gave up 5 bases and V 4 bases, and 6 bases lay outside the gene matches.